A selection of T cell receptor beta chains follows, all from one sample in a study of cytomegalovirus exposure and HLA in healthy donors. Data came from immunoSEQ multiplex PCR; TCRdb stores just in-frame clones and leaves some out. The table records over 150,000 clones, roughly 75% of them present only once. Sequenced input: PBMCs. These receptors came from a male donor in good health and CMV-seronegative. Both conserved end residues are part of each CDR3. Size tells how often a clone was seen (once, few, many) or the class of an expanded clone, and some rows leave it out.

j_gene: TRBJ2-7; abundance: -; v_gene: TRBV5-1; CDR3aa: CASSLARDRAYEQYF
j_gene: TRBJ1-6; abundance: -; v_gene: TRBV4-3; CDR3aa: CASSRGTGVNSPLHF
j_gene: TRBJ2-5; abundance: -; v_gene: TRBV5-1; CDR3aa: CASSLPLAAQETQYF
j_gene: TRBJ1-2; abundance: -; v_gene: TRBV6-5; CDR3aa: CASSEPGQGIYGYTF
j_gene: TRBJ2-7; abundance: -; v_gene: TRBV6-5; CDR3aa: CASSPPGGASYEQYF
j_gene: TRBJ1-1; abundance: -; v_gene: TRBV18; CDR3aa: CASSRGEGGGGTEAFF
j_gene: TRBJ2-1; abundance: -; v_gene: TRBV29-1; CDR3aa: CSVEVAGSPNEQFF
j_gene: TRBJ1-2; abundance: -; v_gene: TRBV5-8; CDR3aa: CASSLAGTGEIYYGYTF
j_gene: TRBJ2-3; abundance: -; v_gene: TRBV5-1; CDR3aa: CASSLVSGSSTDTQYF
j_gene: TRBJ1-2; abundance: -; v_gene: TRBV5-4; CDR3aa: CASSLGTDRLWGYTF
j_gene: TRBJ1-1; abundance: few; v_gene: TRBV28; CDR3aa: CASITGQGSAFF
j_gene: TRBJ1-1; abundance: -; v_gene: TRBV6-5; CDR3aa: CASSYTRGQKAFF
j_gene: TRBJ2-2; abundance: -; v_gene: TRBV2; CDR3aa: CASSGGAGELFF
j_gene: TRBJ2-7; abundance: -; v_gene: TRBV10-3; CDR3aa: CAISEWQTYEQYF
j_gene: TRBJ1-2; abundance: -; v_gene: TRBV4-3; CDR3aa: CASSQIQGSLNYGYTF
j_gene: TRBJ2-1; abundance: -; v_gene: TRBV2; CDR3aa: CASSARRLAGGRIVDEQFF
j_gene: TRBJ2-3; abundance: -; v_gene: TRBV28; CDR3aa: CASQKGADTQYF